These 2 T cell receptor beta chains came from one sample sequenced in a study of T-cell memory formation after mild COVID-19. TCRdb redid the calling of the 5' RACE reads with MiXCR, one entry per CDR3 protein. Among around 200,000 distinct CDR3 sequences, about 18% were seen once, and the ten largest hold roughly 4%. Specimen: PBMCs or a T cell subset sorted from them (not recorded which). The source of these receptors is a young man who had mild COVID-19 (a few samples of this study predate the infection). Cell type and time point are not known.

In this sample, this clonotype turned up many times. The chain uses TRBV20-1 and TRBJ2-1; the D gene is possibly TRBD2 (5 bases). Germline-derived CDR1 and CDR2 are DFQATT and SNEGSKA (reference sequence). The CDR3 runs 14 residues. Trimming took off 2 bases at V and 9 bases at J, with 17 bases between the two ends. The CDR3: CSARTGISSGEQFF. CDR3 coding DNA: TGCAGTGCTAGAACCGGGATATCCTCGGGTGAGCAGTTCTTC.

The genes are TRBV11-2 and TRBJ1-2, with TRBD1 matching 7 bases. After removal of 1 base from V and 2 bases from J, the junction contained 4 bases not matched to a gene. CDR1 is SGHAT, CDR2 FQNNGV, per germline. The CDR3 is 15 amino acids. The CDR3 reads CASSLGVQGNYGYTF. CDR3 DNA sequence: TGTGCCAGCAGCTTAGGCGTACAGGGGAACTATGGCTACACCTTC. Variable domain in full (rest from reference TRBV11-2 and TRBJ1-2): EAGVAQSPRYKIIEKRQSVAFWCNPISGHATLYWYQQILGQGPKLLIQFQNNGVVDDSQLPKDRFSAERLKGVDSTLKIQPAKLEDSAVYLCASSLGVQGNYGYTFGSGTRLTVV.